This passage covers 21 T cell receptor beta chains from one sample sequenced in a study of blood T cell repertoires in COVID-19. Sequenced by immunoSEQ multiplex PCR; TCRdb stores in-frame clones only, minus some. Counted here are about 52,000 clones, roughly 87% occurring once; the ten biggest clones make up roughly 10%. Input material: peripheral blood. These receptors came from a human donor in a cohort sampled during active COVID-19.

The CDR3 coding sequence is TGTGCCAGCAGTGACCAGGGAGGGTCCCTCAATGAGCAGTTCTTC. The encoded protein is CASSDQGGSLNEQFF. The chain joins TRBV25-1 to TRBJ2-1; 7 nucleotides match TRBD2. This CDR3 is 15 amino acids long. Germline values: CDR1 MGHDK, CDR2 SYGVNS. V lost 3 bases, J lost 6 bases, and 8 bases stayed unmatched.

V and J are TRBV2 and TRBJ1-1, with no clear D. Per the germline V gene, CDR1 is SNHLY and CDR2 is FYNNEI. This CDR3 contains 17 residues. The V end was cut by 6 bases, the J end by 2 bases, with 22 bases between. This CDR3 reads CASSLMGRLNYNTEAFF. DNA of the CDR3: TGTGCCAGCAGCCTCATGGGTAGACTGAACTACAACACTGAAGCTTTCTTT.

The chain employs TRBV5-1 and TRBJ2-5; 7 nucleotides line up with TRBD1. V lost 5 bases and J lost 1; bases outside the gene matches: 8. In germline, CDR1 is SGHRS, CDR2 YFSETQ. The CDR3 totals 15 residues. The CDR3 sequence: CASSLYRGFQETQYF. The CDR3 region has the DNA TGCGCCAGCAGTTTGTACAGGGGTTTCCAAGAGACCCAGTACTTC.

The rearrangement links TRBV7-9 to TRBJ2-5; the match to TRBD2 covers 8 bases. Per germline, CDR1 SEHNR and CDR2 FQNEAQ (reference sequence). The CDR3 sequence is 15 residues long. The trim removed 8 bases at V and 5 bases at J, leaving 13 bases unmatched. CDR3 amino acids: CASRGGIGVFETQYF. DNA for the CDR3: TGTGCCAGCCGGGGGGGAATTGGGGTGTTTGAGACCCAGTACTTC.

This chain links TRBV4-3 with TRBJ1-1; D is ambiguous. V was clipped by 1 base and J by 2 bases, with 11 bases between them. Looked up from germline, CDR1 is LGHNA and CDR2 is YSLEER. This CDR3 comprises 15 residues. DNA of the CDR3: TGCGCCAGCAGCCAAGTCCCCCGTAGAAACACTGAAGCTTTCTTT. Protein sequence: CASSQVPRRNTEAFF.

The genes are TRBV29-1 and TRBJ2-1, with 14 bases matching TRBD2. The J segment lost 9 bases and the V segment lost 6 bases, leaving 1 base of the junction unmatched. There are 12 residues in the CDR3. CDR1 and CDR2 (germline): SQVTM, ANQGSEA. CDR3 region: CSVGLAGVEQFF. CDR3 sequence (DNA): TGCAGCGTGGGACTAGCGGGAGTTGAGCAGTTCTTC.

The rearrangement uses TRBV19 and TRBJ2-7, with D perhaps matching TRBD2 (7 bases). The germline CDR1 and CDR2 sequences are LNHDA and SQIVND (reference sequence). The V end lost 5 bases, the J end lost 6 bases, and 17 bases lay between the germline ends. The CDR3 has 14 residues. In DNA form, the CDR3 reads TGTGCCAGTAGTCTTACGGGGGGCGCGGGCGAGCAGTACTTC. Translating it yields CASSLTGGAGEQYF.

CDR3: CASIRTSEYEQYF. In DNA, the CDR3 is TGTGCCAGTATCAGGACTAGCGAGTACGAGCAGTACTTC. J is TRBJ2-7 and V is TRBV19, with 9 positions matching TRBD2. Trimming cost V 7 bases and J 4 bases; bases outside gene matches: 5. The CDR3 runs to 13 residues. CDR1 and CDR2 from the germline V gene are LNHDA and SQIVND (reference sequence).

The J gene is TRBJ2-1, the V gene TRBV29-1, with 10 bases aligning to TRBD2. The ends lost 1 base at V and 7 bases at J; junction bases unmatched: 7. The CDR3 loop spans 15 amino acids. The germline V gene encodes CDR1 SQVTM and CDR2 ANQGSEA. CDR3 sequence reads: CSVEGSPTSGNEQFF. In DNA form, the CDR3 reads TGCAGCGTTGAAGGGTCCCCGACTAGCGGGAATGAGCAGTTCTTC.

This clone was found a few times. The V gene is TRBV28, the J gene TRBJ2-1; D is possibly TRBD2 (5 bases). Germline V lookup: CDR1 MDHEN, CDR2 SYDVKM. The CDR3 sequence is 14 residues long. V lost 7 bases and J 0 bases, leaving 10 bases between the germline ends. CDR3: CASNLGSSYNEQFF. The CDR3 DNA follows: TGTGCCAGCAACCTGGGGAGCTCCTACAATGAGCAGTTCTTC.

The chain joins TRBV6-5 to TRBJ2-1; D is unclear. V was shortened by 5 bases and J by 10 bases, with 15 bases between the two germline ends. Germline assignment: CDR1 MNHEY and CDR2 SVGAGI. The CDR3 has 13 amino acids. The CDR3 protein is CASSTTTRGEQFF. The CDR3 DNA reads TGTGCCAGCAGTACCACTACGAGAGGCGAGCAGTTCTTC.

This chain links TRBV10-3 with TRBJ1-5; 8 bases match TRBD1. With V trimmed by 3 bases and J by 8 bases, 12 bases remained unmatched. CDR1 and CDR2 from the germline V gene are ENHRY and SYGVKD. This CDR3 is built from 16 residues. The CDR3 region has the DNA TGTGCCATCAGTGACCCCGGACAGGGAATGTTTGAGCCCCAGCATTTT. Its protein is CAISDPGQGMFEPQHF.

The chain has TRBV7-3 and TRBJ1-4; D possibly corresponds to TRBD1 (5 bases). This CDR3 spans 13 amino acids. Trimming shortened V by 5 bases and J by 3 bases, and 7 bases separated the two germline ends. Germline CDR1 reads SGHTA; CDR2 reads FQGTGA. The CDR3 spells CASSLGANEKLFF. The CDR3 region has the DNA TGTGCCAGCAGCCTAGGGGCTAATGAAAAACTGTTTTTT. Together with reference TRBV7-3 and TRBJ1-4, the CDR3 gives the full variable domain: GAGVSQTPSNKVTEKGKYVELRCDPISGHTALYWYRQSLGQGPEFLIYFQGTGAADDSGLPNDRFFAVRPEGSVSTLKIQRTERGDSAVYLCASSLGANEKLFFGSGTQLSVL.

The V and J genes are TRBV9 and TRBJ1-4; 8 bases agree with TRBD1. The J segment lost 4 bases and the V segment lost 4 bases, leaving 6 bases of the junction unmatched. This CDR3 is 15 amino acids long. CDR1 is SGDLS and CDR2 is YYNGEE in the germline V gene. The CDR3 loop reads CASSSTTGDNEKLFF. As DNA, the CDR3 is TGTGCCAGCAGCTCAACGACAGGGGATAATGAAAAACTGTTTTTT.

This clone was found a few times. The chain recombines TRBV5-5 with TRBJ2-5; D gene uncertain. The CDR3 contains 12 residues. V was clipped by 2 bases and J by 5 bases, with 7 bases between them. Germline CDR1 reads SGHKS; CDR2 reads YYEKEE (reference sequence). The CDR3 here is CASSLALETQYF. CDR3 coding DNA: TGTGCCAGCAGCTTAGCGTTGGAGACCCAGTACTTC.

This chain links TRBV7-2 with TRBJ2-6; tentatively, D is TRBD1 (5 bases). The CDR3 has 18 residues. The germline CDR1 and CDR2 sequences are SGHTA and FQGNSA. The V end lost 4 bases, the J end lost 0 bases, and 16 bases lay between the germline ends. Here the CDR3 reads CASSSSRTGSSGANVLTF. DNA for the CDR3: TGTGCCAGCAGCTCATCTAGAACAGGAAGCTCTGGGGCCAACGTCCTGACTTTC.

Remarks on this clone: The sample carries other DNA sequences with the same CDR3. V gene TRBV9 combines with J gene TRBJ1-2; 11 nucleotides match TRBD1. Losses at the gene ends were 0 bases for V and 4 bases for J; bases not matched to a gene: 2. The CDR3 has 15 amino acids. CDR1 and CDR2 (germline): SGDLS, YYNGEE. The CDR3 is CASSVVGTGGYGYTF. CDR3 coding DNA: TGTGCCAGCAGCGTAGTGGGGACAGGGGGCTATGGCTACACCTTC.

The chain joins TRBV28 to TRBJ2-7; 9 nucleotides agree with TRBD2. The CDR3 has 15 residues. The ends lost 5 bases at V and 5 bases at J; junction bases unmatched: 10. Germline V gene data show CDR1 as MDHEN and CDR2 as SYDVKM. The CDR3 protein is CASSPPRTSDDEQYF. CDR3 in DNA: TGTGCCAGCAGTCCCCCTCGGACTAGCGACGACGAGCAGTACTTC.

The rearrangement joins TRBV27 to TRBJ2-7, with TRBD1 identical over 8 bases. CDR1 is MNHEY and CDR2 is SMNVEV in the germline V gene (reference sequence). CDR3 length: 15 residues. The J segment lost 0 bases and the V segment lost 1 base, leaving 2 bases of the junction unmatched. Here the CDR3 reads CASSLLDRDSYEQYF. The CDR3 nucleotides read TGTGCCAGCAGTTTATTGGACAGGGACTCCTACGAGCAGTACTTC.

This chain connects TRBV19 to TRBJ2-2; TRBD2 aligns across 13 bases. The V and J ends lost 8 bases and 4 bases, in that order; junction bases with no gene match: 4. The CDR3 runs 15 residues. Germline V gives CDR1 LNHDA, CDR2 SQIVND (reference sequence). CDR3 sequence reads: CASSGLAGVTGELFF. For the CDR3, the DNA is TGTGCCAGTTCAGGACTAGCGGGAGTCACCGGGGAGCTGTTTTTT.

The rearrangement uses TRBV19 and TRBJ1-1, with TRBD1 matching 7 bases. This CDR3 has 14 residues. Losses at the gene ends were 5 bases for V and 11 bases for J; bases not matched to a gene: 14. From germline, CDR1 is LNHDA and CDR2 SQIVND (reference sequence). This CDR3 reads CASSPRDSLIGAFF. In DNA, the CDR3 is TGTGCCAGTAGTCCGCGGGACAGCCTCATTGGGGCTTTCTTT.